This entry is about one T cell receptor beta chain. V was cut by 4 bases and J by 2 bases, with 14 bases left in between. This CDR3 is 15 amino acids long. Germline V gene lookup returns CDR1 SEHNR and CDR2 FQNEAQ (reference sequence). The sequencing template was cDNA reverse transcribed from extracted RNA. The protocol was immunoSEQ multiplex PCR, while the TCRdb copy is restricted to in-frame clones and leaves out a portion. The sample has about 150,000 clones, 40% to 60% seen once; the top ten hold roughly a fifth. PBMCs served as the source from which CD4+ and CD8+ T cells were sorted. This sample was taken from a study of CD8+ T cells in alopecia areata.

The specimen was CD8+ T cells sorted from blood, collected at week 0. The genes are TRBV7-9 and TRBJ1-2, with TRBD1 as a possible D gene (5 bases). This clonotype originated in a human donor with alopecia areata. CDR3 residues: CASSSSGRPNYGYTF. CDR3 DNA: TGTGCCAGCAGCTCCTCGGGACGGCCAAACTATGGCTACACCTTC.